This TCR beta chain was recovered during a study of blood T cell repertoires in COVID-19. Germline V CDR1 and CDR2: SGHTA, FQGNSA. This CDR3 contains 13 residues. V lost 4 bases and J lost 11; bases outside the gene matches: 10. Only in-frame clones appear in the TCRdb table, and some are missing; sequencing was by immunoSEQ multiplex PCR. The profile shows around 70,000 clones, 82% of them singletons. This clone was observed once. This receptor was obtained from a man aged 55 to 69 with acute or convalescent COVID-19. The chain combines TRBV7-2 with TRBJ1-1; 7 nucleotides align to TRBD1. Sequenced sample: peripheral blood. CDR3 loop: CASSSGPTGNAFF. In nucleotides, the CDR3 is TGTGCCAGCAGCTCCGGGCCGACAGGGAATGCTTTCTTT.